There are a few counts of the clone carrying this T cell receptor beta chain. The antigen is unknown. This record belongs to a study of T cells in Graves' hyperthyroidism and ophthalmopathy. Overall study findings and caveats: The blood repertoire included most of the expanded thyroid clonotypes above 0.001.

V was clipped by 6 bases and J by 4 bases; unmatched bases: 1. Germline CDR1 is MNHEY and CDR2 is SMNVEV (reference sequence). This CDR3 contains 13 residues. Amplified TCR beta CDR3 regions came from RNA transcripts. Using the HTBI primer set, a first-round RT-PCR was run on the TCR CDR3. Each CDR3 protein is one row after TCRdb ran MiXCR on the multiplex PCR reads. This table holds 530,000 or so distinct CDR3 sequences, 35% to 55% found once. Thyroid ultrasound and orbital computed tomography, with clinical symptoms and serum thyroxine and TRAb, informed diagnoses. The receptor comes from a woman between 18 and 29 years old with Graves' hyperthyroidism. The sample consisted of peripheral blood or thyroid tissue (not recorded which). This sequence joins TRBV27 and TRBJ2-5, with 11 bases aligning to TRBD2. The CDR3 DNA reads as TGTGCCAGCAGAGGACTAGCGGGAGAGACCCAGTACTTC. It codes for CASRGLAGETQYF.